This T cell receptor beta chain derives from a study of T cells expressing NK-cell markers. Concerning this clonotype itself: Its target is not known.

The length of the CDR3 is 13 residues. Study-wide points: In roughly six donors, dominant NKG2C+ clonotypes were roughly 1.0-8% of CD8+ T cells.

The authors generated TCR beta cDNA through 5'RACE template switching with UMIs. TCRdb re-called the 5' RACE reads; every CDR3 protein appears as one record, without DNA. This table holds some 390,000 distinct CDR3 sequences. This chain links TRBV12-3 or TRBV12-4 with TRBJ1-1. The sample comprised blood T cells: a sorted CD56 or NKG2C T cell subset, CD4+ or CD8+ T cells, or bulk PBMC T cells (not recorded which). The receptor comes from a woman aged 45 to 65 in good health. The CDR3 region is CASSRLANTEAFF.